This TCR beta chain emerged from a study of cytomegalovirus exposure and HLA in healthy donors. The germline V gene encodes CDR1 MNHNY and CDR2 SVGAGI (reference sequence). This CDR3 has 9 amino acids. V lost 9 bases to trimming and J lost 3 bases, with 2 bases between them. The method was immunoSEQ multiplex PCR; TCRdb's version includes in-frame clones alone and lacks a portion of them. The table shows about 200,000 clones, with around four fifths occurring only once. Sequencing was carried out using PBMCs. This sequence was found in a woman younger than 30 in good health and CMV-seronegative. This chain connects TRBV6-6 to TRBJ1-2; D remains unclear. CDR3 sequence reads: CARHYGYTF. The CDR3 DNA is TGTGCCAGGCACTATGGCTACACCTTC.